Here is one T cell receptor beta chain with its context. Its antigen remains unidentified. A junction end diverges from the germline sequence, so it may reflect a read error. Data came from immunoSEQ multiplex PCR; TCRdb stores just in-frame clones and leaves some out. Among tens of thousands of clones listed, about 83% were seen once. The data stem from a study of T cell responses to AZD1222 COVID-19 vaccine. Study outcomes and limitations: White British ancestry dominated among donors, who included more females, and clonal diversity was possibly underestimated.

The CDR3 runs to 16 residues. Germline loops: CDR1 SGHAT, CDR2 FQNNGV. The J gene is TRBJ2-2, the V gene TRBV11-2; TRBD2 matches at 9 bases. The sample was peripheral blood, taken 28 days after the second AZD1222 dose. This receptor was obtained from an adult who received the AZD1222 COVID-19 vaccine. In nucleotides, the CDR3 is TGTGCCAGCAGCCTAGAGGGAGCGGGGGGTTTCCGGGAGCTGTTTTTT. Translating it yields CASSLEGAGGFRELFF. The whole variable domain, filled in from reference TRBV11-2 and TRBJ2-2, reads EAGVAQSPRYKIIEKRQSVAFWCNPISGHATLYWYQQILGQGPKLLIQFQNNGVVDDSQLPKDRFSAERLKGVDSTLKIQPAKLEDSAVYLCASSLEGAGGFRELFFGEGSRLTVL.